This T cell receptor beta chain was sequenced in a study of vaccination effects on CD4 cells after COVID-19 (dated by TCRdb to between 2020 and 2023). For context, the study as a whole: Each participant received two doses of an mRNA SARS-CoV-2 vaccine, either BNT162b2 or mRNA-1273. In both COVID-19 convalescent patients and infection-naive vaccine recipients, the study compared SARS-CoV-2 spike-specific CD4+ TCR repertoires from before mRNA vaccination with those from after it. A total of over nine COVID-19 convalescent patients and a handful of SARS-CoV-2-naive healthy vaccine recipients were included in the full study. In the study, cultures from other donors were sequenced using the Oncomine TCR Beta short-read assay on an Illumina iSeq 100. Overall study outcomes, separate from this receptor: In healthy vaccine recipients, vaccine-induced clones were almost all SARS-CoV-2 mono-reactive, with only 1 of 255 being cross-reactive with common cold coronaviruses. Both infection-induced and vaccine-induced clones contracted markedly at late post-vaccination timepoints, which is consistent with waning T cell responses. The study was limited by a small number of convalescent patients and lacked early post-infection timepoints.

Reading the germline V gene gives CDR1 SGDLS and CDR2 YYNGEE. V and J lose 4 bases and 6 bases, and a span of 21 bases separates them. The CDR3 holds 16 amino acids from the cysteine to the phenylalanine. This entry keeps only the CDR3 DNA: 48 bases, framed from base 1. In the ViraFEST assay, PBMC were stimulated with viral peptide pools, and TCR sequencing was then used to find antigen-specific CD4+ T cell clonotypes based on their expansion. After roughly 11 days of culture, CD4+ T cells were isolated with the EasySep CD4+ T cell isolation kit. Negative nucleocapsid antibody results before and after vaccination confirmed that the healthy vaccine recipients had no prior SARS-CoV-2 infection. Each well held more than 1.5 million PBMC cultured in IMDM containing approximately 5% human AB serum, around 10 IU/ml IL-2 and gentamicin, along with 8 to 10 ug/ml peptides. On days 3 and 7, half of the culture medium was replaced with fresh IL-2-containing medium. Unless noted otherwise, every peptide stimulation condition was cultured in triplicate wells. Using Ficoll-Paque Plus gradient centrifugation, PBMC were separated from whole blood and then either used fresh or cryopreserved at -140C. The overlapping peptide pools covered the spike proteins of SARS-CoV-2 as well as those of the common cold coronaviruses HCoV-NL63, HCoV-OC43 and HCoV-229E. The QIAamp micro DNA kit was used to extract genomic DNA from the cultured CD4+ T cells.

Libraries came from the immunoSEQ multiplex PCR assay. DNA from the CD4+ T cells that had been cultured and isolated underwent TCR beta CDR3 sequencing. On the study's bioinformatics: Non-productive TCR sequences were removed and reads were trimmed to the CDR3 region, keeping CDR3s of at least 7 amino acids. The MANAFEST web app was used to pick out antigen-specific clonotypes by comparing their expansion in peptide wells with that in reference cultures. For clones to be considered positive, expansion at FDR<0.05 versus reference and all other wells, an odds ratio above 5, and a frequency above 0.1% in two replicate wells were required. Clonotypes significantly expanded in SARS-CoV-2 spike wells and in at least one common cold coronavirus spike condition were defined as cross-reactive. CDR3 similarity was assessed by Levenshtein distance with the stringdist R package, and unrooted trees were built with ape in R 3.6.1. Here the immuneACCESS table is served through TCRdb, limited to in-frame sequences with V and J called. Missing clones are a known gap in these copies; in checked studies unresolved V genes cover under half, and the rest lacks a known reason. D and trimming were read from the DNA, whereas the V and J calls and clone size are those reported in that table. The sample table lists about 68,000 clones, approximately 80% of them with a count of one. About 12% of the sample belongs to the ten largest clones.

Worth noting for this clone: No cognate antigen has been identified for it. Per-base quality was not reported, and no clone a single base away is much larger than it.

This TCR came from a human donor who received a COVID-19 vaccine. The sequencing used CD4+ T cells from PBMCs cultured with SARS-CoV-2 spike peptides, collected before COVID-19 vaccination. Interpreted using the paper, the cell subset or site label stands for: SARS-CoV-2 spike overlapping peptide pool stimulation. The chain couples TRBV9 to TRBJ2-3, with no confidently assigned D gene. The sequenced DNA is TGTGCCAGCAGCCCCCGTTATCTCGGTGACTTGGATACGCAGTATTTT. The encoded protein is CASSPRYLGDLDTQYF.